This T cell receptor beta chain is from a study of CD8 T cells in Susac syndrome. Findings of the study overall: In its TCR sequencing and HLA analysis, the study acknowledged that the number of individuals was relatively small.

The CDR3 length is 15 residues. V shed 6 bases and J 6 bases; nucleotides not matched to a gene: 12. The germline V gene encodes CDR1 MDHEN and CDR2 SYDVKM. Random-hexamer reverse transcription was applied to about 0.45 to 1 ug RNA. TCRdb called the immunoSEQ multiplex PCR reads again in MiXCR, with one record for every CDR3 protein. The table shows a few hundred thousand distinct CDR3 sequences, with 75% to 90% occurring only once. Sequencing of TCR beta covered CD8+ and CD4+ T cells obtained from blood. TEMRA cells were enriched by FACS, while CD8+ and CD4+ T cells were obtained through a negative isolation that was performed magnetically. In the case of this clonotype: The antigen is undetermined.

The genes are TRBV28 and TRBJ1-1; 8 bases align to TRBD1. The specimen was CD8+ T cells from PBMCs. This clonotype was obtained from a human donor with multiple sclerosis. The CDR3 loop reads CASRVDRGPYAEAFF. CDR3 nucleotides: TGTGCCAGCAGAGTTGACAGGGGACCGTACGCTGAAGCTTTCTTT.